This T cell receptor (beta chain) was identified in a study of blood T cells in healthy people across ages. With 2 bases clipped from V and 5 bases from J, the junction kept 8 bases outside the gene matches. Germline V gene data show CDR1 as SGHTA and CDR2 as FQGNSA. CDR3 length: 16 amino acids. Using a J-beta primer mix together with a sample-barcoded 5' primer, a second PCR was run for 7 to 11 cycles. TCRdb reanalysed the 5' RACE reads using MiXCR and keeps one entry per CDR3 protein. The sample carries about 1.8 million distinct CDR3 sequences, approximately 50% recorded once. Sequenced: blood. This chain connects TRBV7-2 to TRBJ2-1, with 8 positions matching TRBD1. This clonotype was sampled from a middle-aged woman in good health. DNA for the CDR3: TGTGCCAGCAGCTTACGCCGGGACAGGACCGACAATGAGCAGTTCTTC. Its protein is CASSLRRDRTDNEQFF.